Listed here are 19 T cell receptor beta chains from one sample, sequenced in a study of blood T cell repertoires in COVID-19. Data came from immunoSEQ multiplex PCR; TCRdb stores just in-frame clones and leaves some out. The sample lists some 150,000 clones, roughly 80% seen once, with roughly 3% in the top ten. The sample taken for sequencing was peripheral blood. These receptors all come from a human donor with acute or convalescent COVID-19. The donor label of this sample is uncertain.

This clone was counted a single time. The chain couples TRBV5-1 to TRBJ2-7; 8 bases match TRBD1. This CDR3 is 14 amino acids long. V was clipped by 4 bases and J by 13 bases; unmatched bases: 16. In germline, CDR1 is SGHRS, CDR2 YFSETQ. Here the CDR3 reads CASSEASSGQGVYF. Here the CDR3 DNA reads TGCGCCAGCAGCGAGGCGTCCTCAGGACAGGGAGTCTACTTC.

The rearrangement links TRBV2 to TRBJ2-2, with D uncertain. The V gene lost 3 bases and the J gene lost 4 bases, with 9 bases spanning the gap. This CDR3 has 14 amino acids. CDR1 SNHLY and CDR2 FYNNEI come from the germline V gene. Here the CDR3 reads CASSDLMATGELFF. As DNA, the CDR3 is TGTGCCAGCAGTGATCTTATGGCCACCGGGGAGCTGTTTTTT.

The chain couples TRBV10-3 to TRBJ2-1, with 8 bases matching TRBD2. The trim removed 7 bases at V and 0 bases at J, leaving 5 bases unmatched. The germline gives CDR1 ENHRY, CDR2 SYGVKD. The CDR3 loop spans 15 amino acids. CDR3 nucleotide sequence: TGTGCCATCAACCAGGCGGGAGGCTCCTACAATGAGCAGTTCTTC. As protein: CAINQAGGSYNEQFF.

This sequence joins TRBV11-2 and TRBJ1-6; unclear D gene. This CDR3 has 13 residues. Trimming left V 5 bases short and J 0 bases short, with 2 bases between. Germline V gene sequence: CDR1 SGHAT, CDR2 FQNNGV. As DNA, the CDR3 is TGTGCCAGCAGCCGCTCCTATAATTCACCCCTCCACTTT. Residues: CASSRSYNSPLHF.

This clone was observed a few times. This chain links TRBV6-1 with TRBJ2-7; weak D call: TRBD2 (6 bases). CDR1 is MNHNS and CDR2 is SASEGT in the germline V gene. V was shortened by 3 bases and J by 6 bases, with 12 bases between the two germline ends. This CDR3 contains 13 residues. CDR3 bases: TGTGCCAGCAGTGACGGGGACTCTCTCGAGCAGTACTTC. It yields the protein CASSDGDSLEQYF.

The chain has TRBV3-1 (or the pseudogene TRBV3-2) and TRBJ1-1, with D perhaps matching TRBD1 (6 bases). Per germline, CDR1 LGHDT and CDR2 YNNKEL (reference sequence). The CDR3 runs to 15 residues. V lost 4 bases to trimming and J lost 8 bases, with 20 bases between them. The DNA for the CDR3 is TGTGCCAGCAGCCTAGGACAGATAGGGAGAAAAGAAGCTTTCTTT. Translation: CASSLGQIGRKEAFF.

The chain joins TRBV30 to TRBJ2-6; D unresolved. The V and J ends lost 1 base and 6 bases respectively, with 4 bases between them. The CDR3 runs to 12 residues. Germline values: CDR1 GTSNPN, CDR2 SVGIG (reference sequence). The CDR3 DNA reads TGTGCCTGGAGTGCAGTGGCCAACGTCCTGACTTTC. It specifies CAWSAVANVLTF.

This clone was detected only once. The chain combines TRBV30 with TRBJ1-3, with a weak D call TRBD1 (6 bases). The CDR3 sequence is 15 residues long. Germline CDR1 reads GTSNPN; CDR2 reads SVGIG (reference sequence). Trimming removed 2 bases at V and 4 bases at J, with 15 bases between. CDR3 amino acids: CAWSRSGTSGNTIYF. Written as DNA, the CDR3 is TGTGCCTGGAGTCGTTCTGGGACATCCGGAAACACCATATATTTT.

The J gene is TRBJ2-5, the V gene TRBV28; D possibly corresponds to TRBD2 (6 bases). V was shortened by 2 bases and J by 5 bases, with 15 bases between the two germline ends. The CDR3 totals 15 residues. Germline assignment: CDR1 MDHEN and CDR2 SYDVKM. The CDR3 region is CASSLTGGKGETQYF. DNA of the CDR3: TGTGCCAGCAGTTTAACGGGCGGGAAGGGGGAGACCCAGTACTTC.

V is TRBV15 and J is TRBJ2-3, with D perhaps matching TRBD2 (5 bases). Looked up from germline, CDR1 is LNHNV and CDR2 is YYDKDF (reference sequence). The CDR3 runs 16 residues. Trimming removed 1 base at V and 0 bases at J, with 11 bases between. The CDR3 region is CATSRVSGASTDTQYF. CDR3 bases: TGTGCCACCAGCAGAGTGAGCGGCGCTAGCACAGATACGCAGTATTTT.

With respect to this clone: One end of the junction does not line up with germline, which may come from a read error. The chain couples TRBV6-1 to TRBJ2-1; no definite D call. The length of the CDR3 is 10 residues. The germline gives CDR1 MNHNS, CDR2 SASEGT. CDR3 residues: CASSELSPLF. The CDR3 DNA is TGTGCCAGCAGTGAACTTAGCCCCCTCTTC.

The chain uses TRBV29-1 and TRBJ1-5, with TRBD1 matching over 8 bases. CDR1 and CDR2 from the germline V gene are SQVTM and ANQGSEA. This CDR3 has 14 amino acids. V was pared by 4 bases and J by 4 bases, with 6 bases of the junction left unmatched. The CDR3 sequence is CSVGQGAGNQPQHF. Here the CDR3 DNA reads TGCAGCGTTGGGCAGGGGGCCGGAAATCAGCCCCAGCATTTT.

CDR3 loop: CASRQGNRASQETQYF. DNA of the CDR3: TGTGCCTCCCGTCAGGGGAACAGGGCGAGCCAAGAGACCCAGTACTTC. The chain combines TRBV30 with TRBJ2-5; perhaps TRBD1 as D (6 bases). Trimming stripped 7 bases from V and 1 base from J, with 22 bases between. CDR1 is GTSNPN and CDR2 is SVGIG in the germline V gene (reference sequence). The CDR3 runs to 16 residues. The full variable domain, in which reference TRBV30 and TRBJ2-5 provide the parts outside the CDR3, is SQTIHQWPATLVQPVGSPLSLECTVEGTSNPNLYWYRQAAGRGLQLLFYSVGIGQISSEVPQNLSASRPQDRQFILSSKKLLLSDSGFYLCASRQGNRASQETQYFGPGTRLLVL.

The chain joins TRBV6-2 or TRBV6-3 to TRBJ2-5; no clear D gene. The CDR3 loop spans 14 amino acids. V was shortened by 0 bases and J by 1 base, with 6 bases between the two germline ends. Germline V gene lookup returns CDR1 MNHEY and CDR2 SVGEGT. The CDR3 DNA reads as TGTGCCAGCAGTTACTCACAGTTCCAAGAGACCCAGTACTTC. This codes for CASSYSQFQETQYF.

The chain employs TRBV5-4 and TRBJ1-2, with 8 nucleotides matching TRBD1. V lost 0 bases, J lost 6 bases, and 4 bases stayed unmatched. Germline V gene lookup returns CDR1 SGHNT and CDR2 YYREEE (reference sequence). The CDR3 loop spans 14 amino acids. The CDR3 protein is CASSLAGGANGYTF. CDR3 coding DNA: TGTGCCAGCAGCTTGGCAGGGGGCGCGAATGGCTACACCTTC. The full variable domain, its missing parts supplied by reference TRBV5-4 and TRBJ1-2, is ETGVTQSPTHLIKTRGQQVTLRCSSQSGHNTVSWYQQALGQGPQFIFQYYREEENGRGNFPPRFSGLQFPNYSSELNVNALELDDSALYLCASSLAGGANGYTFGSGTRLTVV.

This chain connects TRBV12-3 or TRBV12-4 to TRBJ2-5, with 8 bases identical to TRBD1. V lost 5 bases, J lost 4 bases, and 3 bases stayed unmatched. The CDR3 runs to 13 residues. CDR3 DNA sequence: TGTGCCAGCAGTACGGACAGGGTAGAGACCCAGTACTTC. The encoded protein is CASSTDRVETQYF.

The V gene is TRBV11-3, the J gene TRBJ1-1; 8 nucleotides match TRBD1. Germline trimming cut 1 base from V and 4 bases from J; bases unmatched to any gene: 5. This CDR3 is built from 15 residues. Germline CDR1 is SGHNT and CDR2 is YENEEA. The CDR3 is CASSLGQGQSTEAFF. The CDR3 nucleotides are TGTGCCAGCAGCTTAGGACAGGGGCAAAGCACTGAAGCTTTCTTT.

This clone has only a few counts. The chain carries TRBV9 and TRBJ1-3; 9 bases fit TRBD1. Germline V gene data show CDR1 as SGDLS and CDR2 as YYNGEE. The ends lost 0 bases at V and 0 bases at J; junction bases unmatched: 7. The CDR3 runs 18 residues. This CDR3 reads CASSVANRGPSSGNTIYF. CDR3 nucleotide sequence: TGTGCCAGCAGCGTAGCGAACAGGGGGCCCAGCTCTGGAAACACCATATATTTT. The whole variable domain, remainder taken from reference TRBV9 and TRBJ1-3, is DSGVTQTPKHLITATGQRVTLRCSPRSGDLSVYWYQQSLDQGLQFLIQYYNGEERAKGNILERFSAQQFPDLHSELNLSSLELGDSALYFCASSVANRGPSSGNTIYFGEGSWLTVV.

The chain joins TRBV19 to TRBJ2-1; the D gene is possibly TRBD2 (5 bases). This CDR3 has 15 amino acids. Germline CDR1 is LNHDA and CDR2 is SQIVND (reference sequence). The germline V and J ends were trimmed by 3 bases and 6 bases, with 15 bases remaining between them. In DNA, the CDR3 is TGTGCCAGTAGTATCCCGGGATCAGGAGGCAATGAGCAGTTCTTC. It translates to CASSIPGSGGNEQFF.